One and the same sample provided the 31 T cell receptor beta chains below, sequenced in a study of T cells after yellow fever vaccination. Via MiXCR, TCRdb re-called the 5' RACE reads, giving one row per CDR3 protein. The table records approximately 550,000 distinct CDR3 sequences, approximately 15% of them present only once. Sequenced here: PBMCs, sampled on the day of the yellow fever booster vaccination. The source of these receptors is a young man who received the YFV17D yellow fever vaccine.

This clonotype appeared a few times. V gene TRBV6-1 combines with J gene TRBJ1-5, with TRBD1 matching over 8 bases. The germline CDR1 and CDR2 sequences are MNHNS and SASEGT. The CDR3 length is 16 residues. The J segment lost 5 bases and the V segment lost 7 bases, leaving 13 bases of the junction unmatched. The CDR3 DNA follows: TGTGCCAGCAAGGGTACAGGGGGGGCATCTCATCAGCCCCAGCATTTT. Translated, it gives CASKGTGGASHQPQHF.

This chain uses TRBV4-2 with TRBJ2-3; 7 nucleotides agree with TRBD2. Germline V gene sequence: CDR1 LGHNA, CDR2 YNFKEQ. The CDR3 runs to 17 residues. V dropped 1 base and J dropped 2; count of bases not matched to a gene: 9. For the CDR3, the DNA is TGTGCCAGCAGCCAAGCTGGCGGGAGTAGCGCCACAGATACGCAGTATTTT. It yields the protein CASSQAGGSSATDTQYF.

The gene calls are TRBV7-8 and TRBJ1-5, with D possibly being TRBD1 (6 bases). Germline CDR1 reads SGHVS; CDR2 reads FQNEAQ. V was pared by 5 bases and J by 5 bases, with 13 bases between. The CDR3 is 14 amino acids. CDR3 in DNA: TGTGCCAGCAGCCCAAACGGGGGCCATCAGCCCCAGCATTTT. It yields the protein CASSPNGGHQPQHF. Combining the CDR3 with reference TRBV7-8 and TRBJ1-5 gives the whole variable domain GAGVSQSPRYKVAKRGQDVALRCDPISGHVSLFWYQQALGQGPEFLTYFQNEAQLDKSGLPSDRFFAERPEGSVSTLKIQRTQQEDSAVYLCASSPNGGHQPQHFGDGTRLSIL.

This clonotype was counted between two and nine times. This chain links TRBV7-6 with TRBJ2-2; 8 bases fit TRBD1. CDR1 is SGHVS, CDR2 FNYEAQ, per germline. The V and J ends lost 4 bases and 4 bases, in that order; junction bases with no gene match: 11. The CDR3 runs to 17 residues. The CDR3 DNA sequence: TGTGCCAGCAGCTCTTCGGTGACAGGGGCGCGCACCGGGGAGCTGTTTTTT. This encodes CASSSSVTGARTGELFF.

The chain couples TRBV15 to TRBJ2-6; TRBD1 matches 10 bases. This CDR3 has 19 amino acids. Per the germline V gene, CDR1 is LNHNV and CDR2 is YYDKDF (reference sequence). With 4 bases clipped from V and 6 bases from J, the junction kept 15 bases outside the gene matches. CDR3 loop: CATSTPRGGGTGEANVLTF. CDR3 bases: TGTGCCACCAGCACACCTCGAGGGGGGGGGACAGGGGAGGCCAACGTCCTGACTTTC. Filled out from reference TRBV15 and TRBJ2-6, the complete variable domain reads DAMVIQNPRYQVTQFGKPVTLSCSQTLNHNVMYWYQQKSSQAPKLLFHYYDKDFNNEADTPDNFQSRRPNTSFCFLDIRSPGLGDTAMYLCATSTPRGGGTGEANVLTFGAGSRLTVL.

This chain uses TRBV14 with TRBJ1-2; 8 positions agree with TRBD1. J gave up 5 bases and V 0 bases, and 11 bases lay outside the gene matches. Per the germline V gene, CDR1 is SGHDN and CDR2 is FVKESK. The CDR3 consists of 17 residues. CDR3 coding DNA: TGTGCCAGCAGCCAAGAGCAGCAGGGGGCCAGGGGTTATGGCTACACCTTC. Its protein is CASSQEQQGARGYGYTF.

This clonotype has just a few counts. This chain connects TRBV19 to TRBJ2-7; D uncertain. Germline V gives CDR1 LNHDA, CDR2 SQIVND (reference sequence). The ends were cut back, 10 bases at V and 3 bases at J, with 10 bases in the middle. This CDR3 region has 11 residues. As DNA, the CDR3 is TGTGCCACCGGCCTAGGCTACGAGCAGTACTTC. This translates into CATGLGYEQYF.

Only a few counts were recorded for this clonotype. This chain uses TRBV4-3 with TRBJ2-1, with a weak D call TRBD2 (5 bases). The CDR3 is made up of 17 amino acids. Trimming stripped 4 bases from V and 0 bases from J, with 16 bases between. CDR1 is LGHNA and CDR2 is YSLEER in the germline V gene. CDR3 nucleotide sequence: TGCGCCAGCAGCCCAAACGACCGGGATGTCTCCTACAATGAGCAGTTCTTC. Translating gives CASSPNDRDVSYNEQFF.

This clonotype has a handful of counts. The genes are TRBV20-1 and TRBJ2-3; possibly TRBD2 for D (5 bases). With 0 bases removed from V and 3 bases from J, the gap between germline ends came to 22 bases. The germline gives CDR1 DFQATT, CDR2 SNEGSKA (reference sequence). The CDR3 covers 18 residues. The CDR3 spells CSARDLGSFLGKTDTQYF. The DNA for the CDR3 is TGCAGTGCTAGAGATCTAGGGAGCTTCCTGGGGAAGACAGATACGCAGTATTTT.

The chain joins TRBV5-1 to TRBJ2-5, with D possibly matching TRBD1 (6 bases). This CDR3 contains 15 residues. Germline values: CDR1 SGHRS, CDR2 YFSETQ. V dropped 3 bases and J dropped 0 bases, with 12 bases sitting between them. The CDR3 loop reads CASSSRDNNQETQYF. The CDR3 nucleotides read TGCGCCAGCAGCTCCCGGGACAACAACCAAGAGACCCAGTACTTC. Full variable domain (outside the CDR3, taken from reference TRBV5-1 and TRBJ2-5): KAGVTQTPRYLIKTRGQQVTLSCSPISGHRSVSWYQQTPGQGLQFLFEYFSETQRNKGNFPGRFSGRQFSNSRSEMNVSTLELGDSALYLCASSSRDNNQETQYFGPGTRLLVL.

J is TRBJ2-1 and V is TRBV12-3 or TRBV12-4; unclear D gene. Trimming pared 11 bases from V and 4 bases from J, leaving 21 bases between. The CDR3 is 15 residues long. The CDR3 protein is CAVSGIGLRYNEQFF. The CDR3 DNA reads as TGTGCCGTCAGTGGGATTGGTTTGAGATACAATGAGCAGTTCTTC.

This clonotype was counted a few times. The V gene is TRBV7-8, the J gene TRBJ1-5; D might be TRBD1 (5 bases). CDR1 SGHVS and CDR2 FQNEAQ come from the germline V gene. This CDR3 region has 15 residues. V was cut by 4 bases and J by 6 bases, with 16 bases left in between. In DNA form, the CDR3 reads TGTGCCAGCAGCTCTTCTGGACTTCAGGGTCAGCCCCAGCATTTT. Translation gives CASSSSGLQGQPQHF.

Only a few counts were recorded for this clonotype. CDR3 coding DNA: TGTGCCAGCAGACGGGACAGGGTTGGATCACCCCTCCACTTT. Translated: CASRRDRVGSPLHF. V is TRBV13 and J is TRBJ1-6; TRBD1 agrees at 9 bases. Germline V gene data show CDR1 as PRHDT and CDR2 as FYEKMQ (reference sequence). V lost 6 bases, J lost 10 bases, and 7 bases stayed unmatched. The length of the CDR3 is 14 residues. Complete variable domain (other parts from reference TRBV13 and TRBJ1-6): AAGVIQSPRHLIKEKRETATLKCYPIPRHDTVYWYQQGPGQDPQFLISFYEKMQSDKGSIPDRFSAQQFSDYHSELNMSSLELGDSALYFCASRRDRVGSPLHFGNGTRLTVT.

In its sample, this clonotype was seen a few times. The chain's CDR3 is CASSPAGGRETEAFF. In nucleotides, the CDR3 is TGTGCCAGCAGCCCCGCTGGGGGTCGGGAAACTGAAGCTTTCTTT. The rearrangement uses TRBV7-6 and TRBJ1-1, with TRBD1 as a possible D gene (5 bases). CDR1 is SGHVS and CDR2 is FNYEAQ in the germline V gene. This CDR3 spans 15 amino acids. Trimming shortened V by 5 bases and J by 5 bases, and 18 bases separated the two germline ends.

The chain employs TRBV11-2 and TRBJ2-3, with D possibly matching TRBD1 (6 bases). This CDR3 has 16 amino acids. V gave up 3 bases and J gave up 4 bases, with 17 bases separating them. CDR1 and CDR2 (germline): SGHAT, FQNNGV. CDR3 region: CASSFRLGAQPDTQYF. Here the CDR3 DNA reads TGTGCCAGCAGCTTCCGTCTGGGGGCCCAGCCAGATACGCAGTATTTT.

The table lists this clonotype with a few counts. The rearrangement links TRBV7-2 to TRBJ2-1, with 8 nucleotides matching TRBD2. There are 15 residues in the CDR3. V gave up 7 bases and J gave up 3 bases; unmatched junction bases: 8. Germline V CDR1 and CDR2: SGHTA, FQGNSA. In nucleotides, the CDR3 is TGTGCCAGCACAATAGCGGGGACTAACTACAATGAGCAGTTCTTC. Translated: CASTIAGTNYNEQFF.

This clonotype has a count of ten or more. The chain combines TRBV20-1 with TRBJ1-6; tentative D call: TRBD1 (5 bases). Trimming took off 0 bases at V and 7 bases at J, with 7 bases between the two ends. CDR1 and CDR2 from the germline V gene are DFQATT and SNEGSKA (reference sequence). The CDR3 is 13 amino acids. The CDR3 loop is CSARDRENSPLHF. The CDR3 nucleotides are TGCAGTGCTAGAGACAGGGAGAATTCACCCCTCCACTTT.

The chain joins TRBV12-3 or TRBV12-4 to TRBJ1-6; possibly TRBD1 for D (5 bases). This CDR3 is built from 12 residues. The V end was cut by 7 bases, the J end by 10 bases, with 11 bases between. The CDR3 nucleotides read TGTGCCAGCACCTCAGGGAAATCACCCCTCCACTTT. The encoded protein is CASTSGKSPLHF.

The rearrangement uses TRBV5-1 and TRBJ2-3; D not resolved. The CDR3 spans 14 residues. V was trimmed by 1 base and J by 2 bases, leaving 8 bases between them. Germline V gives CDR1 SGHRS, CDR2 YFSETQ. The CDR3 DNA reads as TGCGCCAGCAGCTTGTCGGTCTACACAGATACGCAGTATTTT. It translates to CASSLSVYTDTQYF. Drawing the rest from reference TRBV5-1 and TRBJ2-3, the complete variable domain is KAGVTQTPRYLIKTRGQQVTLSCSPISGHRSVSWYQQTPGQGLQFLFEYFSETQRNKGNFPGRFSGRQFSNSRSEMNVSTLELGDSALYLCASSLSVYTDTQYFGPGTRLTVL.

The DNA for the CDR3 is TGTGCCAGCAGCAACCTGCTCCGGGACAGCTTCACCGGGGAGCTGTTTTTT. Protein: CASSNLLRDSFTGELFF. The V call is TRBV21-1, the J call TRBJ2-2; the tabulated D call, TRBD1, remains unverified against the DNA. TRBV21-1 is a known pseudogene. This CDR3 is 17 amino acids long.

This clonotype has at least ten counts. This chain joins TRBV6-2 or TRBV6-3 and TRBJ2-1, with TRBD1 matching 7 bases. The V gene's germline CDR1 is MNHEY and CDR2 SVGEGT. The trim removed 9 bases at V and 5 bases at J, leaving 7 bases unmatched. This CDR3 has 13 amino acids. CDR3 DNA: TGTGCCAGTTTGGACAGGTTCAACAATGAGCAGTTCTTC. It codes for CASLDRFNNEQFF.

This clonotype was seen ten or more times. The chain is built from TRBV7-2 and TRBJ2-7, with D possibly matching TRBD2 (5 bases). The CDR3 is 15 amino acids. Germline assignment: CDR1 SGHTA and CDR2 FQGNSA. Deletions cut 3 bases from V and 2 bases from J, with 14 bases between. CDR3 coding DNA: TGTGCCAGCAGCTTGGTCGAGGGATCTACCTACGAGCAGTACTTC. Translation gives CASSLVEGSTYEQYF.

This clonotype occurred a few times. The V and J genes are TRBV7-2 and TRBJ2-3; TRBD1 aligns across 9 bases. This CDR3 region has 15 residues. The V gene end was trimmed by 4 bases and the J gene end by 3 bases; junction bases not matched to a gene: 5. The germline CDR1 and CDR2 sequences are SGHTA and FQGNSA. The CDR3 nucleotides read TGTGCCAGCAGCTCGGGACAGGGATGGACAGATACGCAGTATTTT. Translated: CASSSGQGWTDTQYF.

This sequence joins TRBV4-3 and TRBJ2-5; D possibly matches TRBD1 or TRBD2 (5 bases each). Germline loops: CDR1 LGHNA, CDR2 YSLEER. The CDR3 consists of 15 residues. The V end was cut by 0 bases, the J end by 5 bases, with 13 bases between. CDR3 loop: CASSQEASWGETQYF. The CDR3 DNA reads as TGCGCCAGCAGCCAAGAGGCTTCTTGGGGGGAGACCCAGTACTTC.

This clonotype was detected only a few times. The chain joins TRBV20-1 to TRBJ2-5; D is perhaps TRBD1 (6 bases). The germline V gene has CDR1 DFQATT and CDR2 SNEGSKA (reference sequence). V was shortened by 3 bases and J by 0 bases, with 8 bases between the two germline ends. CDR3 length equals 13 residues. The CDR3 DNA sequence: TGCAGTGCTAGGGGGGCAAACCAAGAGACCCAGTACTTC. Its protein is CSARGANQETQYF.

This clonotype was seen a few times. V is TRBV12-3 or TRBV12-4 and J is TRBJ1-3; maybe TRBD1 (5 bases). CDR3 length: 16 residues. The V and J ends lost 4 bases and 8 bases respectively, with 21 bases between them. This chain's CDR3 is CASSSPFPRGRDTIYF. The CDR3 region has the DNA TGTGCCAGCAGTTCCCCTTTCCCTAGGGGACGAGACACCATATATTTT.

Concerning this clonotype: The junction differs from germline at one of its ends, possibly a read error. The V and J genes are TRBV7-2 and TRBJ2-7; D uncertain. This CDR3 is built from 12 residues. Germline CDR1 SGHTA, CDR2 FQGNSA. In DNA, the CDR3 is TGTGCCAGAAGCTCGCCCTCCTACGAGCAGTACTTC. Amino acids: CARSSPSYEQYF.

This clonotype was seen more than once but under ten times. The V and J genes are TRBV5-1 and TRBJ1-5; D perhaps matches TRBD1 (6 bases). CDR3 size: 16 residues. V lost 1 base and J 3 bases, leaving 14 bases between the germline ends. CDR1 is SGHRS, CDR2 YFSETQ, per germline. The DNA for the CDR3 is TGCGCCAGCAGCTTGAACGGGGGGCTCGACAATCAGCCCCAGCATTTT. Amino acids: CASSLNGGLDNQPQHF. Full variable domain (missing parts from reference TRBV5-1 and TRBJ1-5): KAGVTQTPRYLIKTRGQQVTLSCSPISGHRSVSWYQQTPGQGLQFLFEYFSETQRNKGNFPGRFSGRQFSNSRSEMNVSTLELGDSALYLCASSLNGGLDNQPQHFGDGTRLSIL.

V is TRBV7-2 and J is TRBJ2-1; tentative D call: TRBD2 (6 bases). Trimming removed 5 bases from V and 0 bases from J, with 14 bases in between. This CDR3 has 16 residues. Germline V gene lookup returns CDR1 SGHTA and CDR2 FQGNSA. For the CDR3, the DNA is TGTGCCAGCAGCCCGTGGCTCGGGGGCTCCTACAATGAGCAGTTCTTC. It specifies CASSPWLGGSYNEQFF.

The chain links TRBV7-2 to TRBJ1-2, with unresolved D. Trimming cost V 0 bases and J 4 bases, with 3 bases left between them. This CDR3 comprises 12 residues. The germline V gene encodes CDR1 SGHTA and CDR2 FQGNSA. The chain's CDR3 is CASSLATYGYTF. In nucleotides, the CDR3 is TGTGCCAGCAGCTTAGCTACCTATGGCTACACCTTC.

The V and J genes are TRBV29-1 and TRBJ2-4; 7 nucleotides agree with TRBD2. In germline, CDR1 is SQVTM, CDR2 ANQGSEA. The CDR3 runs to 15 residues. V lost 1 base, J lost 2 bases, and 5 bases stayed unmatched. This chain's CDR3 is CSVEGWGGPKNIQYF. The DNA for the CDR3 is TGCAGCGTTGAAGGGTGGGGAGGGCCCAAAAACATTCAGTACTTC.